This TCR beta chain was documented in a study of blood T cells in healthy people across ages. Primed by a sample-barcoded 5' primer and a J-beta primer mix, a second PCR proceeded for roughly 7 to 12 cycles. Each TCR beta cDNA got a 12-nucleotide random molecular identifier. TCRdb re-called the 5' RACE reads through MiXCR, storing one row per CDR3 protein. In the table there are 1.5 million or so distinct CDR3 sequences, less than 45% of which are singletons. This clonotype was seen only once. The draw of peripheral blood yielded about 9.4 milliliters from each donor. Extraction yielded at least 6 micrograms of total RNA per sample. CDR1 and CDR2 (germline): GTSNPN, SVGIG (reference sequence). Trimming shortened V by 0 bases and J by 10 bases, and 7 bases separated the two germline ends. CDR3 length: 11 amino acids.

J is TRBJ2-1 and V is TRBV30; no firm D call. The material sequenced was blood. The origin of this receptor is a woman under 30 in good health. As DNA, the CDR3 is TGTGCCTGGAGTGTACGGACCGAGCAGTTCTTC. Protein sequence: CAWSVRTEQFF.